This section outlines one TCR beta chain sequence together with its context. Antigen: not known. Other DNA sequences in this specimen translate into the identical CDR3. The data were obtained in a study of shared clonotypes between healthy human individuals. The study, taken as a whole, reports: Few donors limited the genetic and exposure-history diversity represented. Only blood underwent sampling, and tissue repertoires likely differ.

This CDR3 region has 11 residues. Looked up from germline, CDR1 is DFQATT and CDR2 is SNEGSKA (reference sequence). V gave up 7 bases and J gave up 0 bases, with 7 bases separating them. Clones were sequenced by immunoSEQ multiplex PCR, and TCRdb holds only the in-frame ones, with some missing. Found here are some 2,500,000 clones, 80% to 95% of them singletons; the top ten hold 0.36%. What was sequenced was naive CD4+ T cells from PBMCs. The subset was: CD45RA+ positively selected. This TCR was sampled from a man between 18 and 35 years old in good health. Some clones in this sample may be carry-over from other donors' samples. The V call is TRBV20-1, the J call TRBJ2-7; D is unclear. This CDR3 is CSGRGSYEQYF. The CDR3 region has the DNA TGCAGTGGCCGTGGCTCCTACGAGCAGTACTTC.